What follows is one T cell receptor (beta chain) and its context. This sample is drawn from a study of T-cell reconstitution after alpha-beta-depleted transplantation in children. Researchers prepared the TCRbeta library using unique molecular identifiers, the study reports. MiXCR was run by TCRdb on the PCR reads, yielding one entry per CDR3 protein. The sample records about 230,000 distinct CDR3 sequences, around 12% being singletons. This receptor was obtained from a human donor who donated a stem cell graft to a child with acute lymphoblastic leukemia. The specimen was PBMCs from the stem cell graft donor, collected from the stem cell graft.

The CDR3 protein is CASSLSGSGTNYYEQYF. The CDR3 DNA sequence: TGTGCCAGCAGCTTATCGGGGTCCGGGACAAACTACTACGAGCAGTACTTC. The chain employs TRBV7-2 and TRBJ2-7; D may be TRBD1 (6 bases). V lost 2 bases and J 3 bases, leaving 20 bases between the germline ends. CDR3 length: 17 amino acids. Germline V gives CDR1 SGHTA, CDR2 FQGNSA.